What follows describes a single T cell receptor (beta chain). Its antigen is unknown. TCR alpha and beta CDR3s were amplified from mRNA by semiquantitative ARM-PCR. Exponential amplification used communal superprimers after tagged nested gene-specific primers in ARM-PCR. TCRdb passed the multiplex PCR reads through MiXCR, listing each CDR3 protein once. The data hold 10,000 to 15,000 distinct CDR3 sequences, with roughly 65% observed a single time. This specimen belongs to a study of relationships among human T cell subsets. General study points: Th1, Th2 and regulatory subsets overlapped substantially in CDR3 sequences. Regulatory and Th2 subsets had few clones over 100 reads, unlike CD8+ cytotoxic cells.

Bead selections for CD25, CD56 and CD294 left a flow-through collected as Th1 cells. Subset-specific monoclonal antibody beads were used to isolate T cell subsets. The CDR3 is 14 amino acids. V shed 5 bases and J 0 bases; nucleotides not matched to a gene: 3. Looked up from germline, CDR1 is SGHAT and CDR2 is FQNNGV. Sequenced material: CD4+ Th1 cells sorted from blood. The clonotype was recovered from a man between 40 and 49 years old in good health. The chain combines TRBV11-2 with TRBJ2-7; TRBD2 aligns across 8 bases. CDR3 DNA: TGTGCCAGCAGCAGCCTAGCGGGCTCCTACGAGCAGTACTTC. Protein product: CASSSLAGSYEQYF.